This note documents a single T cell receptor (beta chain) sequence. The sample comes from a study of blood T cells in healthy people across ages. V was shortened by 2 bases and J by 2 bases, with 9 bases between the two germline ends. Germline V gives CDR1 MGHDK, CDR2 SYGVNS. CDR3 size: 15 residues. For the second PCR, which ran for roughly 7 to 11 cycles, a sample-barcoded 5' primer and a J-beta primer mix were used. MiXCR was run by TCRdb on the 5' RACE reads, yielding one entry per CDR3 protein. The profile shows about 770,000 distinct CDR3 sequences, around 42% of them singletons. For every donor, a draw yielded ten milliliters of peripheral blood.

The specimen was blood. The chain couples TRBV25-1 to TRBJ1-4, with unresolved D. The TCR comes from a man aged 55 to 70 in good health. The CDR3 region is CASSEGVTTNEKLFF. CDR3 in DNA: TGTGCCAGCAGTGAAGGCGTTACCACTAATGAAAAACTGTTTTTT.